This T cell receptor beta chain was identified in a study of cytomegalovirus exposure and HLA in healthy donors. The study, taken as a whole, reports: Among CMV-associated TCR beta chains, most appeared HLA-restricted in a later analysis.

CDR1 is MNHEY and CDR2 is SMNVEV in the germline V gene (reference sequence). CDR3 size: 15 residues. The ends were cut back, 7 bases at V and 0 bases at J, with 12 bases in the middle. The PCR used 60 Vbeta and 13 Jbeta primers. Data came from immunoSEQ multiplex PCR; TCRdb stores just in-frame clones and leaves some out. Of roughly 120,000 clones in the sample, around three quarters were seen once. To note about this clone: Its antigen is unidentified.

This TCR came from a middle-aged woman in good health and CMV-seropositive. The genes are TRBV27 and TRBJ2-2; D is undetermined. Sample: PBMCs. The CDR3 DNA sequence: TGTGCCAGCACCACCGAGACTTCGAACACCGGGGAGCTGTTTTTT. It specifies CASTTETSNTGELFF.